These 17 T cell receptor beta chains were all obtained from the same sample, sequenced in a study of blood T cell repertoires in COVID-19. Sequencing used immunoSEQ multiplex PCR; TCRdb keeps in-frame clones, though not all of them. The sample consists of around 300,000 clones, over 75% of them appearing once. The material sequenced was peripheral blood. These receptor sequences come from a human donor in a cohort sampled during active COVID-19.

The chain links TRBV12-3 or TRBV12-4 to TRBJ1-1; 10 bases match TRBD1. The CDR3 has 13 residues. Unmatched junction bases numbered 5, after V lost 5 bases and J lost 8 bases. The CDR3 is CASSLDRGLEAFF. CDR3 sequence (DNA): TGTGCCAGCAGTCTTGACAGGGGGCTAGAAGCTTTCTTT.

For this clone: The sample carries other DNA sequences with the same CDR3. The V and J genes are TRBV6-5 and TRBJ2-1; D is possibly TRBD2 (6 bases). Looked up from germline, CDR1 is MNHEY and CDR2 is SVGAGI. Trimming took off 2 bases at V and 1 base at J, with 9 bases between the two ends. The CDR3 spans 15 residues. DNA of the CDR3: TGTGCCAGCAGTTACCGGGGGAGGTCCTACAATGAGCAGTTCTTC. Its translation: CASSYRGRSYNEQFF.

The V call is TRBV28, the J call TRBJ2-7, with 15 nucleotides matching TRBD2. With V trimmed by 6 bases and J by 9 bases, 12 bases remained unmatched. The V gene's germline CDR1 is MDHEN and CDR2 SYDVKM. This CDR3 region has 16 residues. CDR3 in DNA: TGTGCCAGCAGAGCCTCCGGACTAGCGGGAGGGCCGGTGCAGTACTTC. Protein: CASRASGLAGGPVQYF.

This clone came up many times. V gene TRBV19 combines with J gene TRBJ2-7; D might be TRBD1 (6 bases). The germline V gene has CDR1 LNHDA and CDR2 SQIVND (reference sequence). The CDR3 is 14 residues long. V lost 3 bases and J lost 2, with 11 bases in between. The CDR3 DNA reads TGTGCCAGTAGTATCCAGGGGCGCCCCTACGAGCAGTACTTC. Its translation is CASSIQGRPYEQYF.

This chain uses TRBV11-1 with TRBJ2-7; 7 bases fit TRBD1. V was pared by 5 bases and J by 2 bases, with 9 bases of the junction left unmatched. CDR1 and CDR2 (germline): SGHAT, FQDESV (reference sequence). The CDR3 runs 15 residues. The CDR3 region has the DNA TGTGCCAGCAGCGTACACGGGGACAGTACCTACGAGCAGTACTTC. This encodes CASSVHGDSTYEQYF.

The chain links TRBV3-1 (or the pseudogene TRBV3-2) to TRBJ2-4; no definite D call. Germline V gene lookup returns CDR1 LGHDT and CDR2 YNNKEL (reference sequence). The V end was cut by 5 bases, the J end by 7 bases, with 6 bases between. There are 11 residues in the CDR3. This chain's CDR3 is CASSSVNIQYF. In DNA, the CDR3 is TGTGCCAGCAGCTCGGTCAACATTCAGTACTTC.

V and J are TRBV7-2 and TRBJ2-7; 8 bases match TRBD1. The germline V gene encodes CDR1 SGHTA and CDR2 FQGNSA. This CDR3 region has 15 residues. The J segment lost 2 bases and the V segment lost 0 bases, leaving 3 bases of the junction unmatched. The CDR3, as DNA: TGTGCCAGCAGCTTAGCCCCAGGGGGCGCCTACGAGCAGTACTTC. Encoded protein: CASSLAPGGAYEQYF.

This sequence joins TRBV3-1 (or the pseudogene TRBV3-2) and TRBJ2-7; possibly TRBD2 for D (5 bases). V lost 3 bases to trimming and J lost 2 bases, with 8 bases between them. This CDR3 contains 13 residues. Germline loops: CDR1 LGHDT, CDR2 YNNKEL (reference sequence). This chain's CDR3 is CASSQDWAYEQYF. DNA for the CDR3: TGTGCCAGCAGCCAGGACTGGGCCTACGAGCAGTACTTC.

The CDR3 region is CASSAGAGEGNTEAFF. In nucleotides, the CDR3 is TGTGCCAGTAGTGCGGGGGCAGGAGAGGGAAACACTGAAGCTTTCTTT. V usage is TRBV19 and J usage is TRBJ1-1; TRBD1 might be the D (6 bases). The CDR3 runs 16 residues. V lost 5 bases and J 2 bases, leaving 18 bases between the germline ends. From germline, CDR1 is LNHDA and CDR2 SQIVND (reference sequence).

The chain links TRBV28 to TRBJ1-1; D unclear. The CDR3 is made up of 12 amino acids. The ends were cut back, 6 bases at V and 10 bases at J, with 15 bases in the middle. Germline assignment: CDR1 MDHEN and CDR2 SYDVKM. In nucleotides, the CDR3 is TGTGCCAGCAGCCCGGGGTTTTTCCGAGCTTTCTTT. Translation gives CASSPGFFRAFF.

The chain employs TRBV7-2 and TRBJ2-7; 8 bases are a match to TRBD2. Germline V gene data show CDR1 as SGHTA and CDR2 as FQGNSA. The junction had 16 bases not matched to a gene; V was cut back by 2 bases and J by 4 bases. The CDR3 has 18 amino acids. The CDR3 DNA sequence: TGTGCCAGCAGCTTAAGGCCTCGGACTAGCTCGAGTGGGTACGAGCAGTACTTC. It specifies CASSLRPRTSSSGYEQYF.

This clone appeared a single time. The V gene is TRBV30, the J gene TRBJ1-6; 7 nucleotides match TRBD1. This CDR3 contains 11 residues. V lost 6 bases, J lost 10 bases, and 3 bases stayed unmatched. The germline gives CDR1 GTSNPN, CDR2 SVGIG (reference sequence). The CDR3 DNA reads as TGTGCCTGTACAGGGGAATCACCCCTCCACTTT. Its protein is CACTGESPLHF.

The chain employs TRBV24-1 and TRBJ1-5; weak D call: TRBD1 (6 bases). CDR1 and CDR2 (germline): KGHDR, SFDVKD. The CDR3 sequence is 14 residues long. V lost 9 bases and J lost 0, with 11 bases in between. The CDR3 DNA reads TGTGCCACCGCTCAGGGGTTTAGCAATCAGCCCCAGCATTTT. Translated, it gives CATAQGFSNQPQHF.

The rearrangement joins TRBV6-1 to TRBJ1-5; TRBD1 aligns across 7 bases. Germline CDR1 and CDR2: MNHNS and SASEGT. CDR3 length equals 17 residues. Trimming removed 2 bases from V and 6 bases from J; junction bases left unmatched: 13. The CDR3 sequence is CASSERVRGEIVQPQHF. CDR3 bases: TGTGCCAGCAGTGAACGCGTCAGGGGGGAAATAGTTCAGCCCCAGCATTTT.

The chain links TRBV18 to TRBJ2-3; 8 nucleotides agree with TRBD2. With V trimmed by 0 bases and J by 6 bases, 5 bases remained unmatched. CDR3 length: 15 amino acids. Germline V lookup: CDR1 KGHSH, CDR2 LQKENI. CDR3 protein: CASSPPGRGLDTQYF. As DNA, the CDR3 is TGTGCCAGCTCACCACCCGGGAGGGGATTGGATACGCAGTATTTT.

V usage is TRBV29-1 and J usage is TRBJ1-3; no firm D call. Trimming removed 6 bases at V and 0 bases at J, with 12 bases between. Germline values: CDR1 SQVTM, CDR2 ANQGSEA. CDR3 length: 14 residues. CDR3 protein: CSVRGSLSGNTIYF. The CDR3, as DNA: TGCAGCGTCCGCGGGTCACTCTCTGGAAACACCATATATTTT.

This chain links TRBV7-9 with TRBJ2-3; 7 bases agree with TRBD2. Germline loops: CDR1 SEHNR, CDR2 FQNEAQ (reference sequence). V shed 5 bases and J 2 bases; nucleotides not matched to a gene: 7. CDR3 length: 15 amino acids. CDR3 protein: CASSGSSGFTDTQYF. CDR3 nucleotides: TGTGCCAGCAGCGGGTCTAGCGGTTTCACAGATACGCAGTATTTT.